These 13 T cell receptor beta chains share one sample of origin, sequenced in a study of blood T cell repertoires in COVID-19. Sequencing was performed with immunoSEQ multiplex PCR; in TCRdb, only in-frame clones are kept and a portion is missing. The sample holds fewer than 350,000 clones, roughly 88% seen once. Sequenced: PBMCs or T cells enriched from blood (not recorded which). These receptors all stem from a man between 25 and 39 years old who had recovered from COVID-19.

This clone was picked up a small number of times. This chain links TRBV29-1 with TRBJ1-5; no clear D. The CDR3 totals 17 residues. Germline V lookup: CDR1 SQVTM, CDR2 ANQGSEA. V was shortened by 3 bases and J by 4 bases, with 22 bases between the two germline ends. The CDR3 is CSVDRLGGPPVNQPQHF. DNA of the CDR3: TGCAGCGTTGATAGACTAGGAGGGCCGCCAGTAAATCAGCCCCAGCATTTT.

The genes are TRBV10-2 and TRBJ1-5; TRBD1 matches 8 bases. CDR1 is WSHSY, CDR2 SAAADI, per germline. The CDR3 has 20 residues. Unmatched junction bases numbered 20, after V lost 2 bases and J lost 5 bases. CDR3 residues: CASSETWTGSAPVPDQPQHF. The CDR3 region has the DNA TGCGCCAGCAGTGAGACGTGGACAGGGTCAGCCCCAGTTCCGGATCAGCCCCAGCATTTT.

V and J are TRBV9 and TRBJ1-2, with D unresolved. Germline V gene data show CDR1 as SGDLS and CDR2 as YYNGEE. Trimming cost V 0 bases and J 4 bases, with 13 bases left between them. The length of the CDR3 is 15 residues. In nucleotides, the CDR3 is TGTGCCAGCAGCGTAGGCCGGGGAGAGATCTATGGCTACACCTTC. Protein sequence: CASSVGRGEIYGYTF.

The V call is TRBV18, the J call TRBJ2-2, with 12 nucleotides matching TRBD2. V was clipped by 6 bases and J by 6 bases; unmatched bases: 11. Germline V gene lookup returns CDR1 KGHSH and CDR2 LQKENI. This CDR3 has 17 residues. The CDR3 DNA reads as TGTGCCAGCTCGTCTAGCGGGGGGGCGATCGGAGCCGGGGAGCTGTTTTTT. Its translation is CASSSSGGAIGAGELFF.

The rearrangement joins TRBV24-1 to TRBJ2-5; D ambiguous. Per the germline V gene, CDR1 is KGHDR and CDR2 is SFDVKD. V lost 5 bases and J lost 4, with 10 bases in between. The CDR3 has 13 residues. CDR3 DNA: TGTGCCACCAGTGGGAAAGGCGGAGAGACCCAGTACTTC. The encoded protein is CATSGKGGETQYF.

The chain recombines TRBV15 with TRBJ1-4; D might be TRBD1 (6 bases). Germline V CDR1 and CDR2: LNHNV, YYDKDF (reference sequence). The V end lost 5 bases, the J end lost 5 bases, and 12 bases lay between the germline ends. The CDR3 totals 14 residues. Here the CDR3 reads CATSLDGTNEKLFF. DNA of the CDR3: TGTGCCACCAGCCTAGACGGGACAAATGAAAAACTGTTTTTT.

V gene TRBV11-2 combines with J gene TRBJ2-3, with D tentatively TRBD2 (6 bases). In germline, CDR1 is SGHAT, CDR2 FQNNGV. There are 15 residues in the CDR3. The V end lost 0 bases, the J end lost 6 bases, and 13 bases lay between the germline ends. As DNA, the CDR3 is TGTGCCAGCAGCTTAGATGTTGGAGGAGGGGATACGCAGTATTTT. Encoded protein: CASSLDVGGGDTQYF. The whole variable domain, filled in from reference TRBV11-2 and TRBJ2-3, reads EAGVAQSPRYKIIEKRQSVAFWCNPISGHATLYWYQQILGQGPKLLIQFQNNGVVDDSQLPKDRFSAERLKGVDSTLKIQPAKLEDSAVYLCASSLDVGGGDTQYFGPGTRLTVL.

The chain carries TRBV6-6 and TRBJ2-6; D is undetermined. The germline V gene encodes CDR1 MNHNY and CDR2 SVGAGI (reference sequence). This CDR3 comprises 17 residues. The V end was cut by 5 bases, the J end by 2 bases, with 16 bases between. CDR3 sequence (DNA): TGTGCCAGCAGTCTAGAGTCCCTGAGCCCTGGGGCCAACGTCCTGACTTTC. Protein: CASSLESLSPGANVLTF.

The CDR3 DNA follows: TGTGCCAGCAGCTTAAAACAGGGGACCCACTATGGCTACACCTTC. This encodes CASSLKQGTHYGYTF. The genes are TRBV7-2 and TRBJ1-2; 7 nucleotides match TRBD1. The germline CDR1 and CDR2 sequences are SGHTA and FQGNSA. V lost 2 bases, J lost 3 bases, and 6 bases stayed unmatched. CDR3 size: 15 residues.

This clone has more than one count but fewer than ten. This chain links TRBV7-2 with TRBJ1-3; D is undetermined. This CDR3 spans 15 amino acids. Deletions cut 4 bases from V and 4 bases from J, with 14 bases between. The germline CDR1 and CDR2 sequences are SGHTA and FQGNSA. CDR3: CASSSPLGRGNTIYF. The CDR3 coding sequence is TGTGCCAGCAGCTCCCCCCTAGGGAGAGGAAACACCATATATTTT.

V usage is TRBV4-1 and J usage is TRBJ2-7, with D possibly matching TRBD1 (6 bases). Deletions cut 4 bases from V and 5 bases from J, with 18 bases between. Germline CDR1 and CDR2: MGHRA and YSYEKL. The CDR3 is 15 amino acids. As DNA, the CDR3 is TGCGCCAGCAGCCCCGTAGGGGGACGCGGCGACGAGCAGTACTTC. Protein: CASSPVGGRGDEQYF.

J is TRBJ1-1 and V is TRBV28; D ambiguous. The CDR3 is 11 amino acids. V shed 7 bases and J shed 1 base, with 4 bases lying between them. Germline V gene sequence: CDR1 MDHEN, CDR2 SYDVKM. CDR3 sequence reads: CASNRNTEAFF. For the CDR3, the DNA is TGTGCCAGCAATAGGAACACTGAAGCTTTCTTT.

The genes are TRBV5-1 and TRBJ1-1; D may be TRBD1 (5 bases). This CDR3 is built from 17 residues. V was trimmed by 0 bases and J by 11 bases, leaving 26 bases between them. Germline CDR1 is SGHRS and CDR2 is YFSETQ. CDR3 DNA sequence: TGCGCCAGCAGCTTGGAAGGAAGGAACAGGCTCCTGGGGAATGCTTTCTTT. Its translation is CASSLEGRNRLLGNAFF.